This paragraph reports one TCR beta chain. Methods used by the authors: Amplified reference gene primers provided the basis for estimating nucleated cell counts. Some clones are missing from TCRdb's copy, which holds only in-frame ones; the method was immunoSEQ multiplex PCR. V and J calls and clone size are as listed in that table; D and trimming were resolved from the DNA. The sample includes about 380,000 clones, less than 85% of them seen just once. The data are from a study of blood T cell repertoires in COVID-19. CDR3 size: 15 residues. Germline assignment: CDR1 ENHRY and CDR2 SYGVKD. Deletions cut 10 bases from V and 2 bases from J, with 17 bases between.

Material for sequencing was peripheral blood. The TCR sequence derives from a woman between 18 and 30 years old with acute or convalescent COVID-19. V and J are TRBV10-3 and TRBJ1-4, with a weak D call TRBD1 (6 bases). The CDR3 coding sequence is TGTGCCACCGCTAATACAGGGCTGACTAATGAAAAACTGTTTTTT. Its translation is CATANTGLTNEKLFF.